These 9 T cell receptor beta chains share one sample of origin, sequenced in a study of identical twins. TCRdb recomputed calls from the 5' RACE reads with MiXCR, one row per CDR3 protein. Among around 230,000 distinct CDR3 sequences, around 10% were seen once, and the ten largest hold 4% to 6%. The sequenced sample consisted of memory (CD45RO+) T cells sorted from blood. The receptors here all came from a woman aged 18-29 years in good health.

This clonotype has only a few counts. CDR3 sequence (DNA): TGTGCCAGCAGCTTTGACCAGAACACCGGGGAGCTGTTTTTT. It translates to CASSFDQNTGELFF. V gene TRBV5-4 combines with J gene TRBJ2-2; D remains unclear. CDR1 and CDR2 from the germline V gene are SGHNT and YYREEE (reference sequence). This CDR3 spans 14 amino acids. The germline V and J ends were trimmed by 2 bases and 1 base, with 6 bases remaining between them.

The rearrangement joins TRBV5-1 to TRBJ2-1, with TRBD2 as a possible D gene (7 bases). Germline CDR1 SGHRS, CDR2 YFSETQ. Trimming took off 0 bases at V and 6 bases at J, with 16 bases between the two ends. The CDR3 covers 16 residues. Here the CDR3 reads CASSLARGAQVNEQFF. In nucleotides, the CDR3 is TGCGCCAGCAGCTTGGCCCGGGGGGCCCAAGTCAATGAGCAGTTCTTC.

In this sample, this clonotype turned up a few times. J is TRBJ1-1 and V is TRBV12-3 or TRBV12-4, with D perhaps matching TRBD1 (5 bases). The CDR3 is 13 amino acids. V shed 5 bases and J shed 7 bases, with 14 bases lying between them. CDR3 amino acids: CASSTGRYIEAFF. The CDR3 region has the DNA TGTGCCAGCAGTACGGGACGCTATATTGAAGCTTTCTTT.

This clonotype was counted ten times or more. J is TRBJ2-7 and V is TRBV5-1, with no clear D. Germline lookup yields CDR1 SGHRS and CDR2 YFSETQ. With 2 bases removed from V and 2 bases from J, the gap between germline ends came to 8 bases. This CDR3 has 13 amino acids. The CDR3 DNA reads as TGCGCCAGCAGCTTTGGGGAAACCTACGAGCAGTACTTC. Residues: CASSFGETYEQYF.

The chain is built from TRBV6-2 or TRBV6-3 and TRBJ2-3; no reliable D call. Germline V gives CDR1 MNHEY, CDR2 SVGEGT. The CDR3 is 13 residues long. Trimming took 2 bases from V and 3 from J, leaving 6 bases between them. The chain's CDR3 is CASSYARTDTQYF. CDR3 coding DNA: TGTGCCAGCAGTTACGCCCGGACAGATACGCAGTATTTT.

This clonotype was observed a few times. J is TRBJ1-2 and V is TRBV27; 7 bases match TRBD1. This CDR3 is 14 amino acids long. CDR1 is MNHEY, CDR2 SMNVEV, per germline (reference sequence). J gave up 6 bases and V 4 bases, and 8 bases lay outside the gene matches. This CDR3 is CASSYRTGTDGYTF. The CDR3 region has the DNA TGTGCCAGCAGTTACCGGACAGGAACCGATGGCTACACCTTC.

The sample holds a few counts of this clonotype. V is TRBV6-5 and J is TRBJ2-3; D may be TRBD1 or TRBD2 (6 bases each). V was shortened by 0 bases and J by 0 bases, with 10 bases between the two germline ends. Germline-derived CDR1 and CDR2 are MNHEY and SVGAGI. This CDR3 contains 16 residues. CDR3 protein: CASSYSSGASTDTQYF. In DNA form, the CDR3 reads TGTGCCAGCAGTTACTCCTCGGGGGCTAGCACAGATACGCAGTATTTT.

The chain combines TRBV5-1 with TRBJ1-2; no clear D gene. Germline values: CDR1 SGHRS, CDR2 YFSETQ. V lost 4 bases to trimming and J lost 7 bases, with 11 bases between them. The CDR3 has 12 amino acids. In nucleotides, the CDR3 is TGCGCCAGCAGCCCGTTCCTGGGTGGCTACACCTTC. This sequence encodes CASSPFLGGYTF.

This clonotype showed up just a few times. This chain links TRBV6-1 with TRBJ1-4; 9 positions match TRBD1. J lost 8 bases, V lost 1 base, and 14 bases had no gene match. The germline V gene encodes CDR1 MNHNS and CDR2 SASEGT. The CDR3 has 18 residues. CDR3: CASSEGWAGTGRREKLFF. In DNA, the CDR3 is TGTGCCAGCAGTGAAGGATGGGCAGGGACAGGGAGAAGAGAAAAACTGTTTTTT.